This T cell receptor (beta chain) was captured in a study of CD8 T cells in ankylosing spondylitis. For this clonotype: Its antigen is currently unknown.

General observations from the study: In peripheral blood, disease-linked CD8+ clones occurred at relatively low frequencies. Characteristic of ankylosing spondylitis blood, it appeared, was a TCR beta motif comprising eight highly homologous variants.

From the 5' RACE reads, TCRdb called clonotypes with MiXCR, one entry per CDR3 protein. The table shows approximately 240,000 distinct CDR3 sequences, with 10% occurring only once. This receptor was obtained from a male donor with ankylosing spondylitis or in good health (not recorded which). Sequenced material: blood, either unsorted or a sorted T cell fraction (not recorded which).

The CDR3 here is CASSKVTGSNQPQHF. The CDR3 DNA reads TGTGCCAGCAGCAAAGTGACAGGAAGCAATCAGCCCCAGCATTTT. V gene TRBV21-1 combines with J gene TRBJ1-5; the table gives TRBD1 as D, unverified against the DNA. TRBV21-1 is labeled a pseudogene. The CDR3 has 15 residues.